This T cell receptor beta chain was observed in a study of OX40 agonist ivuxolimab in advanced cancers. Whole-study findings and limits: Expanded clones were, on average, more numerous among CD8+ T cells than CD4+.

Comment on this clone: As yet, its antigen is unknown. Other DNA sequences in the sample encode the same CDR3.

V lost 2 bases and J lost 5; bases outside the gene matches: 4. From germline, CDR1 is SGDLS and CDR2 YYNGEE. CDR3 size: 15 residues. The data were produced by immunoSEQ multiplex PCR, yet TCRdb's version contains in-frame clones alone and is incomplete. The sample lists about 81,000 clones; roughly 91% were seen once. The TCR was taken from an adult with an advanced solid tumor such as melanoma, head and neck, liver or kidney cancer. The chain carries TRBV9 and TRBJ2-5, with TRBD1 identical over 12 bases. Sequenced here: CD4+ or CD8+ T cells sorted from blood, sampled in a trial of the OX40 agonist ivuxolimab. The CDR3: CASSVGQGAWETQYF. The CDR3, as DNA: TGTGCCAGCAGCGTGGGACAGGGGGCTTGGGAGACCCAGTACTTC.